This T cell receptor (beta chain) stems from a study of blood T cell repertoires in COVID-19. The wider study: Sources were T cells, B-cell-depleted T cells, or PBMCs; the material itself was cDNA or gDNA.

Germline-derived CDR1 and CDR2 are SNHLY and FYNNEI. Trimming removed 6 bases from V and 4 bases from J; junction bases left unmatched: 6. The CDR3 extends over 14 amino acids. Assay used: immunoSEQ multiplex PCR; TCRdb lists only in-frame clones, some missing. Among about 190,000 clones listed, around 85% were seen once. The specimen was peripheral blood. This receptor was obtained from a woman between 50 and 59 years old with acute or convalescent COVID-19. The chain links TRBV2 to TRBJ2-3; TRBD1 matches 8 bases. The CDR3 DNA reads TGTGCCAGCAGAAAGGGACAGGCGGCAGATACGCAGTATTTT. Protein: CASRKGQAADTQYF.